This T cell receptor beta chain stems from a study of blood T cell repertoires in COVID-19. Overall study context: Researchers got acute and convalescent COVID-19 samples from the United States, Italy and Spain.

Clones were read by immunoSEQ multiplex PCR, and TCRdb kept only the in-frame ones, dropping some. The sample yields 95,000 to 150,000 clones, 80% to 90% seen once. Germline lookup yields CDR1 MDHEN and CDR2 SYDVKM. Trimming shortened V by 2 bases and J by 0 bases, and 8 bases separated the two germline ends. This CDR3 has 15 residues. This TCR derives from a man in his 70s with active or convalescent COVID-19. This chain links TRBV28 with TRBJ2-1, with D possibly being TRBD2 (6 bases). Sample: peripheral blood. The CDR3 here is CASSLTGSSYNEQFF. The CDR3, as DNA: TGTGCCAGCAGTTTAACCGGGAGCTCCTACAATGAGCAGTTCTTC.